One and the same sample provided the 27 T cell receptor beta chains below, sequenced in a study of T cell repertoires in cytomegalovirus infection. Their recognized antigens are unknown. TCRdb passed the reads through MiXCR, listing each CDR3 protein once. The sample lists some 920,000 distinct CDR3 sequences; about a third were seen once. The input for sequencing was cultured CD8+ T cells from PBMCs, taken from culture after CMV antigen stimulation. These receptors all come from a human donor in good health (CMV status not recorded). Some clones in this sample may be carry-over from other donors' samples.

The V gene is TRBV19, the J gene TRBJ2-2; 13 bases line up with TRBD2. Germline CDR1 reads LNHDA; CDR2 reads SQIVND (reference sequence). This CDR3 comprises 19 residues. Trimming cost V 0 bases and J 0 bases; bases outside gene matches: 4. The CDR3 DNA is TGTGCCAGTAGTATAGACGAGGGACTAGCGGGGACGAACACCGGGGAGCTGTTTTTT. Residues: CASSIDEGLAGTNTGELFF. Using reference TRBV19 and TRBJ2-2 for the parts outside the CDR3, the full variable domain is DGGITQSPKYLFRKEGQNVTLSCEQNLNHDAMYWYRQDPGQGLRLIYYSQIVNDFQKGDIAEGYSVSREKKESFPLTVTSAQKNPTAFYLCASSIDEGLAGTNTGELFFGEGSRLTVL.

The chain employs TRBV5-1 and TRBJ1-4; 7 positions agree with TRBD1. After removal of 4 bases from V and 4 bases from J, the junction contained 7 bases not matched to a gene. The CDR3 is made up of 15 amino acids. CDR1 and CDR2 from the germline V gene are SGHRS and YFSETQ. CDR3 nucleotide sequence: TGCGCCAGCAGCCGCGGGACAGCCGGTAATGAAAAACTGTTTTTT. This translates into CASSRGTAGNEKLFF.

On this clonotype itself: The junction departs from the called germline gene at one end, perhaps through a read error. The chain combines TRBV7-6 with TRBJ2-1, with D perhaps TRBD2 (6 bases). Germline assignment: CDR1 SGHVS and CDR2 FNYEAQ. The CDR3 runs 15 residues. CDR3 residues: CTSSSPGLPVGEQFF. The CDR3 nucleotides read TGTACCAGCAGCTCCCCGGGACTCCCTGTAGGGGAGCAGTTCTTC.

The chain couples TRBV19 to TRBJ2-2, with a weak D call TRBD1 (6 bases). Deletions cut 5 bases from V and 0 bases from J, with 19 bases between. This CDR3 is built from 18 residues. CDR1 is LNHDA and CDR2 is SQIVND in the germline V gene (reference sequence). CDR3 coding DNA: TGTGCCAGTAGTCCTAGCCCTTACAGGGTATCGAACACCGGGGAGCTGTTTTTT. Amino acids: CASSPSPYRVSNTGELFF.

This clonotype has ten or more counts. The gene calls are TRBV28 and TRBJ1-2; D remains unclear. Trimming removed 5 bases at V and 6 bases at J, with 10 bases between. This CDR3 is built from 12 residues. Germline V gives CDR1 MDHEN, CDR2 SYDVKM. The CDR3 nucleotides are TGTGCCAGCAGTCCCCCCGTTCATGGCTACACCTTC. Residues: CASSPPVHGYTF.

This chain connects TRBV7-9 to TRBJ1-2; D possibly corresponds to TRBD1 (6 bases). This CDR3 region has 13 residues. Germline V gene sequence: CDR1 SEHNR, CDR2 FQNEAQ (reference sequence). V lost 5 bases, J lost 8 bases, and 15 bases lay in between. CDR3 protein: CASSPPGGGGYTF. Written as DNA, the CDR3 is TGTGCCAGCAGCCCCCCCGGGGGCGGGGGCTACACCTTC.

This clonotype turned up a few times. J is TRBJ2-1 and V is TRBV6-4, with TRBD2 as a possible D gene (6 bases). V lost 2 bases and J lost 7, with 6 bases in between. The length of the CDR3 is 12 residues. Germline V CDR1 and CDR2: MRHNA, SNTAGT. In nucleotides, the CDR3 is TGTGCCAGCAGTGACGGGACTAATGAGCAGTTCTTC. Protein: CASSDGTNEQFF.

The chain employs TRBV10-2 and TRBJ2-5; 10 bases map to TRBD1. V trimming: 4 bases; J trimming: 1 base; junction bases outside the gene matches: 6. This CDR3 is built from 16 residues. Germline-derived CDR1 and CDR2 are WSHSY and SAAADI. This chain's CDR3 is CASSGRDRGLQETQYF. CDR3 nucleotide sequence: TGCGCCAGCAGTGGACGCGACAGGGGGCTCCAAGAGACCCAGTACTTC.

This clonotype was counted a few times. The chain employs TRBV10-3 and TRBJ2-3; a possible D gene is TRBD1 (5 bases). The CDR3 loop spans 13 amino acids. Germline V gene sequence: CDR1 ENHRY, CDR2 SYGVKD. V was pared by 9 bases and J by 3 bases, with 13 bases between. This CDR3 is CAILQGTTDTQYF. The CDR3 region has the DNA TGTGCCATTCTTCAGGGTACTACAGATACGCAGTATTTT.

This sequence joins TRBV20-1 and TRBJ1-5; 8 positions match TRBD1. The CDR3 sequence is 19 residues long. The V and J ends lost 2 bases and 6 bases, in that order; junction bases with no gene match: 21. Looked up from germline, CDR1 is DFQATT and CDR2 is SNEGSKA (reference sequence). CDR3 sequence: CSARPLPSPATGVVQPQHF. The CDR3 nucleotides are TGCAGTGCTAGACCTCTCCCCTCCCCGGCGACAGGGGTAGTTCAGCCCCAGCATTTT.

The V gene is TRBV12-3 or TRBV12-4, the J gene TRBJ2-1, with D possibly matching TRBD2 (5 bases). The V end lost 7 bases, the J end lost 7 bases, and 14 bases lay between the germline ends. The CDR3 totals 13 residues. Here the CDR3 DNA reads TGTGCCAGCACCGATCAGCCGGGGAATGAGCAGTTCTTC. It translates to CASTDQPGNEQFF.

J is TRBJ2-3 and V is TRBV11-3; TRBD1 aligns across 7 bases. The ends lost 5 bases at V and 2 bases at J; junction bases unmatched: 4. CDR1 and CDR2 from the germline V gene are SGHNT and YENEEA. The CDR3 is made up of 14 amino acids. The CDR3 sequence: CASSHRGPTDTQYF. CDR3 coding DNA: TGTGCCAGCAGCCACAGGGGACCCACAGATACGCAGTATTTT.

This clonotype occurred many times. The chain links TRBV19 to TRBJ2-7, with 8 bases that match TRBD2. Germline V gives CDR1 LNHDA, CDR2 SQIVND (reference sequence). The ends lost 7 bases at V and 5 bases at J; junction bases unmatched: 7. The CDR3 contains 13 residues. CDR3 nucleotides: TGTGCCAGTACCACGGGACTAGGGGACGAGCAGTACTTC. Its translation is CASTTGLGDEQYF.

CDR3 loop: CATAKMGSGANVLTF. In DNA form, the CDR3 reads TGTGCCACCGCGAAAATGGGGAGTGGGGCCAACGTCCTGACTTTC. V usage is TRBV28 and J usage is TRBJ2-6; tentatively, D is TRBD2 (5 bases). Trimming took off 10 bases at V and 3 bases at J, with 16 bases between the two ends. The CDR3 loop spans 15 amino acids. Germline V gives CDR1 MDHEN, CDR2 SYDVKM.

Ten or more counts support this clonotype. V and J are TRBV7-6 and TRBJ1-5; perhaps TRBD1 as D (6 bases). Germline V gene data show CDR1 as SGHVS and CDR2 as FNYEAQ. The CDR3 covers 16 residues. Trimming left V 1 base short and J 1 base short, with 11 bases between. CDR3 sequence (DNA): TGTGCCAGCAGCTTAGACTTAGGGGGGAGCAATCAGCCCCAGCATTTT. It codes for CASSLDLGGSNQPQHF.

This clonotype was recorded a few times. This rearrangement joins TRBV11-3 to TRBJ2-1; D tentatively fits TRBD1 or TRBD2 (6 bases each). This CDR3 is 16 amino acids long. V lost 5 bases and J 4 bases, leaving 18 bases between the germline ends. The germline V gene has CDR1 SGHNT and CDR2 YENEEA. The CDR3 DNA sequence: TGTGCCAGCAGCCCCCGGGATGGGGGGACATACAATGAGCAGTTCTTC. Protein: CASSPRDGGTYNEQFF.

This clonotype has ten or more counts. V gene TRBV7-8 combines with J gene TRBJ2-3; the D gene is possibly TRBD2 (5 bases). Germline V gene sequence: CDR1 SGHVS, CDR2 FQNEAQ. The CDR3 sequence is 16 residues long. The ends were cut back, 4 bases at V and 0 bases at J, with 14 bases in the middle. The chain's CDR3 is CASSYPERASTDTQYF. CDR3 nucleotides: TGTGCCAGCAGCTACCCCGAGAGGGCGAGCACAGATACGCAGTATTTT.

The CDR3 here is CATIWEGANEQFF. CDR3 DNA: TGTGCTACTATCTGGGAGGGGGCCAATGAGCAGTTCTTC. The chain employs TRBV28 and TRBJ2-1; D possibly matches TRBD1 or TRBD2 (7 bases each). The CDR3 covers 13 residues. Germline CDR1 and CDR2: MDHEN and SYDVKM. Using reference TRBV28 and TRBJ2-1 for the parts outside the CDR3, the full variable domain is DVKVTQSSRYLVKRTGEKVFLECVQDMDHENMFWYRQDPGLGLRLIYFSYDVKMKEKGDIPEGYSVSREKKERFSLILESASTNQTSMYLCATIWEGANEQFFGPGTRLTVL.

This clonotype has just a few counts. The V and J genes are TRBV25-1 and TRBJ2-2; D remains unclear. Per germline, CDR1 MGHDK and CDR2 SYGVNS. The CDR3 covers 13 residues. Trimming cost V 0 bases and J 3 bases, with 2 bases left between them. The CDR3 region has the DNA TGTGCCAGCAGTGAATACTACACCGGGGAGCTGTTTTTT. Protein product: CASSEYYTGELFF.

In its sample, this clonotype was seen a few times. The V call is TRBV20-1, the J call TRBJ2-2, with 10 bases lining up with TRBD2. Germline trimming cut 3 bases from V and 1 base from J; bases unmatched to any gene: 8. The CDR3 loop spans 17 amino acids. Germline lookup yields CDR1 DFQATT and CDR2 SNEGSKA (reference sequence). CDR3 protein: CSARDQRGGRNTGELFF. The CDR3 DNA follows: TGCAGTGCTAGGGACCAGCGGGGGGGAAGGAACACCGGGGAGCTGTTTTTT.

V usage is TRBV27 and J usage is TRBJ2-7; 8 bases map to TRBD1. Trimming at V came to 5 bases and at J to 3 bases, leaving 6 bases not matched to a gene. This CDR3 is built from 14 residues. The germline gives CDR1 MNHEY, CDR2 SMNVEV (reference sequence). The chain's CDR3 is CASSKWTGFYEQYF. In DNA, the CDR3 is TGTGCCAGCAGTAAATGGACAGGGTTCTACGAGCAGTACTTC.

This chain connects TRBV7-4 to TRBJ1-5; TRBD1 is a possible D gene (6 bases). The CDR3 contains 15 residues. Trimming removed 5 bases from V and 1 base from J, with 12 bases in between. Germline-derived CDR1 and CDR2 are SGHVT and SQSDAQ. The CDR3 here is CASSQQGSSNQPQHF. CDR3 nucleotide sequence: TGTGCCAGCAGCCAGCAGGGGTCAAGCAATCAGCCCCAGCATTTT.

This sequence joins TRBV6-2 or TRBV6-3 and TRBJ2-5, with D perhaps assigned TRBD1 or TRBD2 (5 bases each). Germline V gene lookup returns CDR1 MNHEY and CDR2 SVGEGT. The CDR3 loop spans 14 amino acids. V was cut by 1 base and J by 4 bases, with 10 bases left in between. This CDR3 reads CASSYYAGRETQYF. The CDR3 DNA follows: TGTGCCAGCAGTTACTATGCAGGGAGAGAGACCCAGTACTTC.

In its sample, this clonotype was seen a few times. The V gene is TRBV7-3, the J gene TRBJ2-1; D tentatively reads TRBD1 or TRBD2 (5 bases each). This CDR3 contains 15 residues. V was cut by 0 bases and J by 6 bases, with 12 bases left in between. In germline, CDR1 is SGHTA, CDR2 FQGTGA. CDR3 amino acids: CASSLTERGSNEQFF. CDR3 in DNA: TGTGCCAGCAGCTTAACGGAGAGGGGTAGCAATGAGCAGTTCTTC.

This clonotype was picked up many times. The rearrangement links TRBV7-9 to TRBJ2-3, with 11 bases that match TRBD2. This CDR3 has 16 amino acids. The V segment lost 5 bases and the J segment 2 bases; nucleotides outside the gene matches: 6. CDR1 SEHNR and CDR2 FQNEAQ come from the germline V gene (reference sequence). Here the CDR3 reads CASSPTSGGFTDTQYF. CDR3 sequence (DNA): TGTGCCAGCAGCCCCACTAGCGGGGGATTCACAGATACGCAGTATTTT. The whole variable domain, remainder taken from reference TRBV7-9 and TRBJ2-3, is DTGVSQNPRHKITKRGQNVTFRCDPISEHNRLYWYRQTLGQGPEFLTYFQNEAQLEKSRLLSDRFSAERPKGSFSTLEIQRTEQGDSAMYLCASSPTSGGFTDTQYFGPGTRLTVL.

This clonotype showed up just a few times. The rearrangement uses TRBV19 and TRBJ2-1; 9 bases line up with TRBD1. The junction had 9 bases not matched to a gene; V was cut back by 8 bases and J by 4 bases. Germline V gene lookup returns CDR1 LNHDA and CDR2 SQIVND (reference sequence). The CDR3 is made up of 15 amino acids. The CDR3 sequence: CASGEDRGFYNEQFF. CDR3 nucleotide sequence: TGTGCCAGTGGGGAGGACAGGGGTTTTTACAATGAGCAGTTCTTC.

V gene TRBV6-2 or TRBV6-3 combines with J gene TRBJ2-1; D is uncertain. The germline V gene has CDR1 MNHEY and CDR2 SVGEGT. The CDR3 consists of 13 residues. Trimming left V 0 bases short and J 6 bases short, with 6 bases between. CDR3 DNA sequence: TGTGCCAGCAGTTACTCGAACTCCAATGAGCAGTTCTTC. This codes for CASSYSNSNEQFF.